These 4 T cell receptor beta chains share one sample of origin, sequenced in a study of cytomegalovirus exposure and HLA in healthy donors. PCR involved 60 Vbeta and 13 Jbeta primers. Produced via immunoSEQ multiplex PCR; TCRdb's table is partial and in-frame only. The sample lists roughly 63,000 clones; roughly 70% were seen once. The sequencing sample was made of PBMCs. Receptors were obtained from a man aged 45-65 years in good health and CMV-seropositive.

CDR3 sequence (DNA): TGTGCCAGTGGACGGGGGACGTACGAGCAGTACTTC. Its protein product is CASGRGTYEQYF. This chain joins TRBV6-6 and TRBJ2-7, with a tentative D call TRBD2 (6 bases). This CDR3 is built from 12 residues. Germline CDR1 is MNHNY and CDR2 is SVGAGI (reference sequence). Deletions cut 9 bases from V and 4 bases from J, with 13 bases between.

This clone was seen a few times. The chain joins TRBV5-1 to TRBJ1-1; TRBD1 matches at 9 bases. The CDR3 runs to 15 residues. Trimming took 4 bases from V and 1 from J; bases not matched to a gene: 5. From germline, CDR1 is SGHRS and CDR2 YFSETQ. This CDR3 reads CASSPRTGANTEAFF. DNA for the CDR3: TGCGCCAGCAGCCCAAGGACAGGGGCGAACACTGAAGCTTTCTTT.

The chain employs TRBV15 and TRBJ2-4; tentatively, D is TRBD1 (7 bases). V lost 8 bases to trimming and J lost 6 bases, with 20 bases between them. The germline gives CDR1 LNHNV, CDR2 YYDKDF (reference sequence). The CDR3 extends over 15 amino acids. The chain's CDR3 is CATSGAGTAGNIQYF. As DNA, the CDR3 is TGTGCCACCTCCGGGGCGGGGACAGCGGGAAACATTCAGTACTTC.

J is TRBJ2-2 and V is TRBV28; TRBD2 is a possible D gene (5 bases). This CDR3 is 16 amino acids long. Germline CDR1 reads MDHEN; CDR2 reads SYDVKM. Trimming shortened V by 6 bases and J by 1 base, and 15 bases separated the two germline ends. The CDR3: CASSRVRGKNTGELFF. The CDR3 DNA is TGTGCCAGCAGCCGAGTACGGGGAAAGAACACCGGGGAGCTGTTTTTT.